This T cell receptor (beta chain) appears in the sequencing data of a study of shared clonotypes between healthy human individuals. General study points: Sequencing depth was predicted to influence how clonotypes are shared among donors. Relative to clonotypes present in all four donors, those not shared had lower generation probabilities.

Comment on this clone: Its antigen is currently unknown. The sample contains more than one DNA sequence encoding this CDR3.

The length of the CDR3 is 14 residues. The ends were cut back, 5 bases at V and 2 bases at J, with 13 bases in the middle. Looked up from germline, CDR1 is SGHRS and CDR2 is YFSETQ. Template for every sorted-subset replicate PCR totaled approximately 0.2 ug DNA, about 30,000 T cell genomes. This table comes from immunoSEQ multiplex PCR, and its TCRdb copy is limited to in-frame clones, with some not included. The table shows roughly 1.5 million clones, with 98% occurring only once. This clonotype was obtained from a man aged 30-40 years in good health. Sequencing input: naive CD4+ T cells sorted from blood. Stated subset: CD45RA+ positively selected. The chain joins TRBV5-1 to TRBJ2-5; TRBD2 is a possible D gene (5 bases). In DNA, the CDR3 is TGCGCCAGCAGTCTGGGGTCGGGGCAAGAGACCCAGTACTTC. Amino acid sequence: CASSLGSGQETQYF.